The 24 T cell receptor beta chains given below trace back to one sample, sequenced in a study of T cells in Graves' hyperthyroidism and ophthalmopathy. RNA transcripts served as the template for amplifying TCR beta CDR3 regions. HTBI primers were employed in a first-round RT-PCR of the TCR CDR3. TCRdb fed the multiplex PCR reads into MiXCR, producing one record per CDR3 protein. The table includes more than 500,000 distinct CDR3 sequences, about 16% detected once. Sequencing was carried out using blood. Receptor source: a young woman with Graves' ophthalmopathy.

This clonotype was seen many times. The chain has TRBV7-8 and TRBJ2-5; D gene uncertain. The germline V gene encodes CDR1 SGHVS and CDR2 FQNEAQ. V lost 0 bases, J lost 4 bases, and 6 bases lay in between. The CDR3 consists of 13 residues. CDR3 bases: TGTGCCAGCAGCTTAGCACATGCAGAGACCCAGTACTTC. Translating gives CASSLAHAETQYF.

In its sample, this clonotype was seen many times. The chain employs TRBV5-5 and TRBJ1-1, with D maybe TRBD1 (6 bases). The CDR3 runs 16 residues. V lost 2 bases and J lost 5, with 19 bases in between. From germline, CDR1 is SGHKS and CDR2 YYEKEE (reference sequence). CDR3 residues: CASSFSGAPGSTEAFF. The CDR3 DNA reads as TGTGCCAGCAGCTTTTCGGGGGCGCCGGGGAGTACTGAAGCTTTCTTT.

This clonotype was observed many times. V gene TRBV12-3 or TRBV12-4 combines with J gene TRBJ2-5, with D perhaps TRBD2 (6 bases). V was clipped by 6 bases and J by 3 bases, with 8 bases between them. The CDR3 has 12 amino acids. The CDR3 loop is CASRPGEETQYF. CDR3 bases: TGTGCCAGCAGGCCGGGAGAAGAGACCCAGTACTTC.

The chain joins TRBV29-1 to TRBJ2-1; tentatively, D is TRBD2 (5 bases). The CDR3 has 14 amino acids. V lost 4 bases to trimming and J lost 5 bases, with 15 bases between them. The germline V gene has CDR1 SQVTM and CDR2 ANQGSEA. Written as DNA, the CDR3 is TGCAGCGTTGCCTCCAACCTACTAGACAATGAGCAGTTCTTC. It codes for CSVASNLLDNEQFF.

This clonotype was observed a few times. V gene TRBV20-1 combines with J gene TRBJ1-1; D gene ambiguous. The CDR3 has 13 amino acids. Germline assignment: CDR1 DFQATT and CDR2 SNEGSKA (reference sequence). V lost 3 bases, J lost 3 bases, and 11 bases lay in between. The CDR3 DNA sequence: TGCAGTGCTAGGGCCCCTCTAGACACTGAAGCTTTCTTT. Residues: CSARAPLDTEAFF.

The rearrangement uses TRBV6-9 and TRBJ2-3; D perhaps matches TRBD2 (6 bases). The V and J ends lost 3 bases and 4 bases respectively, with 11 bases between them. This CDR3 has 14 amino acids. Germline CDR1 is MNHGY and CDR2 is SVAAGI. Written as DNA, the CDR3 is TGTGCCAGCAGTTACCCCGGGGGTTCAGATACGCAGTATTTT. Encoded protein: CASSYPGGSDTQYF.

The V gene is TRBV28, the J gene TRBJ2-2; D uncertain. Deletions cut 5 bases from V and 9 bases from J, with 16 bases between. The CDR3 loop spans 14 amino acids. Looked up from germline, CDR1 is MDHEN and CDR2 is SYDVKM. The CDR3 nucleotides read TGTGCCAGCAGTAGCCGTGGCTGGTCCCGGGAGCTGTTTTTT. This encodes CASSSRGWSRELFF.

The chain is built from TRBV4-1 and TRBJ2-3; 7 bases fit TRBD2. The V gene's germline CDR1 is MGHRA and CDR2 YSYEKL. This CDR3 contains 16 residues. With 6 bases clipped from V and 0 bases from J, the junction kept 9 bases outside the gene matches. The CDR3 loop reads CASRPTSATSTDTQYF. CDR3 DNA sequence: TGCGCCAGCAGGCCTACTAGCGCGACTAGCACAGATACGCAGTATTTT.

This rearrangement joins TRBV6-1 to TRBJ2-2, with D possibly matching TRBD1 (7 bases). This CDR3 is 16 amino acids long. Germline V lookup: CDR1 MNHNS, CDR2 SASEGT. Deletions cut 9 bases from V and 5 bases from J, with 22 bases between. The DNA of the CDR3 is TGTGCCAGATGGGGGGCTAGACAGGGTCGAACCGGGGAGCTGTTTTTT. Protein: CARWGARQGRTGELFF.

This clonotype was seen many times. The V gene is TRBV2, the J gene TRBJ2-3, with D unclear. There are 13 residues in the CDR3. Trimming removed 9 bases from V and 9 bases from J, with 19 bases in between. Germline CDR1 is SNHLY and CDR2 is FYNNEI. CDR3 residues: CARVPNPLWTQYF. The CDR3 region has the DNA TGTGCCAGGGTACCCAATCCGCTATGGACGCAGTATTTT.

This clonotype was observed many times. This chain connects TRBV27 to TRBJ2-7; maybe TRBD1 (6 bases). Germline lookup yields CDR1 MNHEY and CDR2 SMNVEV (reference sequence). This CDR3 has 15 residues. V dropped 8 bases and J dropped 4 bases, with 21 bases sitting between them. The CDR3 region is CASWTDVRVPYEQYF. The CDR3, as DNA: TGTGCCAGCTGGACAGATGTACGGGTCCCGTACGAGCAGTACTTC.

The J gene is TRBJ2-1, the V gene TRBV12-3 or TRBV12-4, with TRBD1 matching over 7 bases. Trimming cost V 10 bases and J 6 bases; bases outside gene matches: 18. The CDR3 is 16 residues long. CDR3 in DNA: TGTGCCACCACCACACGTAGGGGGCTAGGAGGCAATGAGCAGTTCTTC. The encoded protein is CATTTRRGLGGNEQFF.

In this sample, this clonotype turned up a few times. The CDR3 DNA follows: TGTGCCAGCAGTAGCCGCGGACTAGCGGCCGGTCGTGAGCAGTTCTTC. It specifies CASSSRGLAAGREQFF. J is TRBJ2-1 and V is TRBV28; TRBD2 agrees at 10 bases. Germline lookup yields CDR1 MDHEN and CDR2 SYDVKM. The V gene end was trimmed by 5 bases and the J gene end by 9 bases; junction bases not matched to a gene: 13. The CDR3 is 16 residues long.

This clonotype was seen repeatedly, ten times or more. This CDR3 is CASSLSGPGDTQYF. The CDR3 DNA sequence: TGTGCCAGCAGTTTGTCAGGGCCAGGGGATACGCAGTATTTT. The chain couples TRBV12-3 or TRBV12-4 to TRBJ2-3; a weak D match, TRBD1 (5 bases). CDR3 length: 14 residues. The V end was cut by 3 bases, the J end by 6 bases, with 13 bases between.

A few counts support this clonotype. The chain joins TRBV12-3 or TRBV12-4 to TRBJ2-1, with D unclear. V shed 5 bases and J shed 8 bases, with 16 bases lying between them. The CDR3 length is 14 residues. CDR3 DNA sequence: TGTGCCAGCAGTCCCCGCGATGGGCGCGATGAGCAGTTCTTC. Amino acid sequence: CASSPRDGRDEQFF.

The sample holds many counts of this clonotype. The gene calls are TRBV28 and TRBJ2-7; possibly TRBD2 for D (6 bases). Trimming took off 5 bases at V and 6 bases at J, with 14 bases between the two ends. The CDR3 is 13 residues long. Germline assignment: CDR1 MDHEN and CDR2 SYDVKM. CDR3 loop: CASSLMGGSEQYF. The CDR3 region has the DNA TGTGCCAGCAGTCTGATGGGGGGATCCGAGCAGTACTTC.

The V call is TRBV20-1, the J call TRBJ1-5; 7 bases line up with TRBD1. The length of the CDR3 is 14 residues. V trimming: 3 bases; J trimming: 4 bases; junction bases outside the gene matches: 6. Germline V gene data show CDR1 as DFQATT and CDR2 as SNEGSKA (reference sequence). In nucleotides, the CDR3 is TGCAGTGCTAGTTGGGGACAGATAAATCAGCCCCAGCATTTT. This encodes CSASWGQINQPQHF.

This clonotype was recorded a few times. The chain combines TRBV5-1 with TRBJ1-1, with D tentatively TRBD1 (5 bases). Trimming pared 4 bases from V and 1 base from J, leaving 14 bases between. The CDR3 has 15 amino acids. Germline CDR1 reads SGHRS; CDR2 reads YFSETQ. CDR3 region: CASSRLQGKNTEAFF. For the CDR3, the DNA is TGCGCCAGCAGCCGACTCCAGGGAAAGAACACTGAAGCTTTCTTT.

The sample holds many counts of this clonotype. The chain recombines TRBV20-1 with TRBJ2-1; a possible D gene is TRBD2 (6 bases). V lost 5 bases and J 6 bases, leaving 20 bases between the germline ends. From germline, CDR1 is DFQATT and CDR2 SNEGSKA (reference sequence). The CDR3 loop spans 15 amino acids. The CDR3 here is CSAPRPGLRANEQFF. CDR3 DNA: TGCAGTGCTCCTAGACCGGGACTTCGGGCCAATGAGCAGTTCTTC.

CDR3 coding DNA: TGCGCCAGCACCGAGGACAGCGGCTATGGCTACACCTTC. Translation: CASTEDSGYGYTF. This chain links TRBV4-1 with TRBJ1-2, with D tentatively TRBD1 (6 bases). Germline lookup yields CDR1 MGHRA and CDR2 YSYEKL. This CDR3 is 13 amino acids long. V was shortened by 7 bases and J by 4 bases, with 13 bases between the two germline ends.

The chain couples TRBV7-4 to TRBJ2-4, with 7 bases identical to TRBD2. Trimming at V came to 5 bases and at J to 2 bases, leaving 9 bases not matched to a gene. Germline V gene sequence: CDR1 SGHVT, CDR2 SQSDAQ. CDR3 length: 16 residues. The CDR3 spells CASSPRSGGTKNIQYF. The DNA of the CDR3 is TGTGCCAGCAGCCCCCGGTCCGGGGGGACCAAAAACATTCAGTACTTC.

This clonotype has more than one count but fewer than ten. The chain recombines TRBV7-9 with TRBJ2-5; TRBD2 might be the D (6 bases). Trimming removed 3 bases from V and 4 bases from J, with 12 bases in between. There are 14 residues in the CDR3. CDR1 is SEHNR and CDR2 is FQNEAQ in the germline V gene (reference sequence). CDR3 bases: TGTGCCAGCAGCTTCCCCCGGGACTCAGAGACCCAGTACTTC. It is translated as CASSFPRDSETQYF. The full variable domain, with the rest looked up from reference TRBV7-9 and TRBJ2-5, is DTGVSQNPRHKITKRGQNVTFRCDPISEHNRLYWYRQTLGQGPEFLTYFQNEAQLEKSRLLSDRFSAERPKGSFSTLEIQRTEQGDSAMYLCASSFPRDSETQYFGPGTRLLVL.

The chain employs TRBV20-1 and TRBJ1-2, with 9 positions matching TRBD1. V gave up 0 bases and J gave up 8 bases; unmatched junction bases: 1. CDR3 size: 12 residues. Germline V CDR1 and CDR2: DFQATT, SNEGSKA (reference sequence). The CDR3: CSARDGTGGYTF. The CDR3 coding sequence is TGCAGTGCTAGAGATGGGACAGGGGGCTACACCTTC.

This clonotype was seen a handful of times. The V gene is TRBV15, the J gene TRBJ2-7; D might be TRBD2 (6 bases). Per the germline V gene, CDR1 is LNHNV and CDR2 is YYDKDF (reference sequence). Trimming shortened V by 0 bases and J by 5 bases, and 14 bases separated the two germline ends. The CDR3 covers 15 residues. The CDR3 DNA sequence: TGTGCCACCAGCAGAGATTATTCTTCGGGGGACGAGCAGTACTTC. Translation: CATSRDYSSGDEQYF.